One T cell receptor beta chain is described in this entry. Many counts were recorded for this clonotype. The antigen it binds to is not known. Per-base quality was not reported, and no clone a single base away is much larger than it. CDR1 is given as SGHDT and CDR2 as YYEEEE, both from the germline V gene. The V and J ends are trimmed by 4 bases and 11 bases, leaving 15 bases between them. The CDR3 spans 13 residues, from the cysteine through the phenylalanine. Only the CDR3 region is kept as DNA, spanning 39 bases read in frame from base 1. TCRdb records Illumina HiSeq 2000 as the sequencer. Multiplex PCR amplification was used to generate the TCR beta chain libraries. The amplified TCR beta chain products were analyzed by high-throughput sequencing. TCRdb cleaned the public reads at Q25 with fastp, built clones with MiXCR and kept in-frame beta chains. When rows share a CDR3 protein, they turn into one entry using the most common DNA and genes. A total of approximately 130,000 distinct CDR3 sequences appear in this sample, 21% of them only once. The top ten hold 2% to 2.5% of the sample.

The data were obtained in a study of breast tumors, draining lymph nodes, adjacent tissues (dated by TCRdb to the mid-2010s). A note on the overall study: The study compared TCR beta repertoires across tumor, adjacent nontumor tissue and axillary lymph nodes from breast cancer patients. In human breast cancer, the study set out to assess how tumor, surrounding tissue and draining lymph node repertoires relate to one another and whether T cells might be exchanged between them. Broader findings and caveats from the paper: The data were considered consistent with the idea that most tumor T cells come from the lymph node and then expand in tumor tissue. Tumor and nontumor tissue repertoires were found to be significantly more similar in luminal-like than in basal-like breast cancer. The study presented the conclusion that tumor T cells originate in lymph nodes as consistent with a hypothesis, not as something directly demonstrated. Tumor T-cell repertoires showed less diversity than lymph node repertoires and more diversity than nontumor tissue repertoires, and tumor T-cell repertoires showed preferential V and J gene usage.

The lymph node samples were taken from the axillary draining lymph nodes of breast cancer patients. The TCR comes from a female donor with breast cancer. Some clones in this sample may be carry-over from other donors' samples. What was sequenced was axillary lymph node tissue. The V gene is TRBV5-6 and the J gene is TRBJ1-4; perhaps TRBD1 is the D gene, with 6 bases matching. The CDR3 protein is CASSSAPQGKLFF. The base sequence is TGTGCCAGCAGCAGCGCTCCACAGGGTAAACTGTTTTTT. This CDR3, with the reference TRBV5-6 and TRBJ1-4 proteins standing in past its ends, gives the full variable domain DAGVTQSPTHLIKTRGQQVTLRCSPKSGHDTVSWYQQALGQGPQFIFQYYEEEERQRGNFPDRFSGHQFPNYSSELNVNALLLGDSALYLCASSSAPQGKLFFGSGTQLSVL.